The 21 T cell receptor beta chains given below trace back to one sample, sequenced in a study of cytomegalovirus exposure and HLA in healthy donors. Primers: 60 Vbeta forward and 13 Jbeta reverse. Some clones are missing from TCRdb's copy, which holds only in-frame ones; the method was immunoSEQ multiplex PCR. The sample lists 89,000 or so clones, roughly 80% occurring once. The specimen was PBMCs. Every receptor here comes from a boy aged 10-17 years in good health and CMV-seronegative.

This clone was seen only a few times. This rearrangement joins TRBV7-9 to TRBJ1-1, with TRBD1 identical over 7 bases. Germline V gene data show CDR1 as SEHNR and CDR2 as FQNEAQ (reference sequence). The CDR3 is made up of 14 amino acids. V lost 5 bases and J lost 5; bases outside the gene matches: 8. CDR3 sequence reads: CASSDRQGGTEAFF. CDR3 bases: TGTGCCAGCAGCGACCGACAGGGAGGAACTGAAGCTTTCTTT.

The CDR3 loop reads CASSQGTRGSYGYTF. The CDR3 DNA reads as TGTGCCAGCAGCCAGGGGACACGCGGTAGCTATGGCTACACCTTC. The genes are TRBV14 and TRBJ1-2; TRBD1 might be the D (6 bases). CDR1 and CDR2 (germline): SGHDN, FVKESK. The CDR3 covers 15 residues. Between the trimmed V and J ends, which lost 3 bases and 4 bases, there was a span of 15 bases.

V usage is TRBV4-3 and J usage is TRBJ2-5; D is unresolved. The CDR3 covers 15 residues. Germline CDR1 is LGHNA and CDR2 is YSLEER. V was clipped by 0 bases and J by 5 bases, with 13 bases between them. CDR3 DNA: TGCGCCAGCAGCCAAGAAAAGCGCCCGTTGGAGACCCAGTACTTC. The encoded protein is CASSQEKRPLETQYF.

The chain recombines TRBV10-2 with TRBJ1-1; D not certain. Trimming left V 2 bases short and J 1 base short, with 5 bases between. The CDR3 runs to 13 residues. Germline CDR1 and CDR2: WSHSY and SAAADI. The CDR3 DNA reads as TGCGCCAGCAGTGAGGCGTCGAACACTGAAGCTTTCTTT. Its protein is CASSEASNTEAFF.

This chain links TRBV2 with TRBJ1-2; TRBD1 aligns across 8 bases. The CDR3 spans 14 residues. CDR1 is SNHLY and CDR2 is FYNNEI in the germline V gene. With V trimmed by 6 bases and J by 6 bases, 9 bases remained unmatched. Written as DNA, the CDR3 is TGTGCCAGCAGCCTACAGGGGGTCAGACATGGCTACACCTTC. Translating it yields CASSLQGVRHGYTF.

The genes are TRBV7-2 and TRBJ2-2; 10 bases agree with TRBD2. Trimming took 3 bases from V and 7 from J; bases not matched to a gene: 5. Looked up from germline, CDR1 is SGHTA and CDR2 is FQGNSA. The CDR3 extends over 15 amino acids. The CDR3 region is CASSFQRGGNGELFF. CDR3 DNA: TGTGCCAGCAGCTTTCAGCGGGGGGGCAACGGGGAGCTGTTTTTT. The variable domain in full, completed from reference TRBV7-2 and TRBJ2-2, reads GAGVSQSPSNKVTEKGKDVELRCDPISGHTALYWYRQSLGQGLEFLIYFQGNSAPDKSGLPSDRFSAERTGGSVSTLTIQRTQQEDSAVYLCASSFQRGGNGELFFGEGSRLTVL.

This chain joins TRBV29-1 and TRBJ2-7; TRBD2 matches at 9 bases. The ends lost 5 bases at V and 3 bases at J; junction bases unmatched: 5. Germline V CDR1 and CDR2: SQVTM, ANQGSEA. This CDR3 has 13 amino acids. The CDR3 loop is CSVYSGSIYEQYF. In DNA form, the CDR3 reads TGCAGCGTTTATAGCGGGAGTATCTACGAGCAGTACTTC.

CDR3 bases: TGTGCCAGCAGTGACACGGCCGGGATCTCACCCCTCCACTTT. Its translation is CASSDTAGISPLHF. V gene TRBV6-4 combines with J gene TRBJ1-6; D ambiguous. The CDR3 is made up of 14 amino acids. Germline lookup yields CDR1 MRHNA and CDR2 SNTAGT. V was trimmed by 2 bases and J by 10 bases, leaving 12 bases between them.

The table lists this clone with a few counts. The J gene is TRBJ1-1, the V gene TRBV13, with 8 bases that match TRBD1. V gave up 5 bases and J gave up 6 bases; unmatched junction bases: 17. The CDR3 is 17 amino acids. The V gene's germline CDR1 is PRHDT and CDR2 FYEKMQ (reference sequence). The CDR3 coding sequence is TGTGCCAGCAGCCCCCGGGGGCAGGGGGCGATGAGGTCTGAAGCTTTCTTT. Amino acid sequence: CASSPRGQGAMRSEAFF.

The chain combines TRBV6-5 with TRBJ2-1, with TRBD2 matching 11 bases. V gave up 4 bases and J gave up 14 bases; unmatched junction bases: 10. The CDR3 runs 14 residues. CDR1 is MNHEY and CDR2 is SVGAGI in the germline V gene. The CDR3 protein is CASSWEGTSGKEFF. The CDR3, as DNA: TGTGCCAGCAGTTGGGAAGGGACTAGCGGAAAGGAGTTCTTC.

This sequence joins TRBV19 and TRBJ2-1; tentatively, D is TRBD2 (6 bases). Between the trimmed V and J ends, which lost 0 bases and 4 bases, there was a span of 10 bases. CDR1 and CDR2 from the germline V gene are LNHDA and SQIVND (reference sequence). The CDR3 is 15 residues long. CDR3 protein: CASSIDGTGYNEQFF. Here the CDR3 DNA reads TGTGCCAGTAGTATAGATGGGACTGGTTACAATGAGCAGTTCTTC.

This clone was observed a few times. The chain is built from TRBV2 and TRBJ1-1; no reliable D call. Looked up from germline, CDR1 is SNHLY and CDR2 is FYNNEI. The CDR3 runs 15 residues. V gave up 2 bases and J gave up 0 bases, with 10 bases separating them. CDR3 loop: CASSENAGLNTEAFF. In DNA, the CDR3 is TGTGCCAGCAGTGAAAACGCAGGTCTGAACACTGAAGCTTTCTTT. Combining the CDR3 with reference TRBV2 and TRBJ1-1 gives the whole variable domain EPEVTQTPSHQVTQMGQEVILRCVPISNHLYFYWYRQILGQKVEFLVSFYNNEISEKSEIFDDQFSVERPDGSNFTLKIRSTKLEDSAMYFCASSENAGLNTEAFFGQGTRLTVV.

The J gene is TRBJ1-4, the V gene TRBV6-6; D call uncertain. The CDR3 sequence is 12 residues long. The germline V gene has CDR1 MNHNY and CDR2 SVGAGI (reference sequence). Trimming shortened V by 2 bases and J by 8 bases, and 6 bases separated the two germline ends. CDR3: CASSYEEEKLFF. The DNA of the CDR3 is TGTGCCAGCAGTTACGAGGAGGAAAAACTGTTTTTT.

The CDR3, as DNA: TGTGCCAGCAGTTTGAGCAGGGTCAATCAGCCCCAGCATTTT. Protein: CASSLSRVNQPQHF. The rearrangement uses TRBV28 and TRBJ1-5; TRBD1 is a possible D gene (5 bases). V dropped 3 bases and J dropped 3 bases, with 9 bases sitting between them. Germline V CDR1 and CDR2: MDHEN, SYDVKM. The CDR3 totals 14 residues.

This rearrangement joins TRBV27 to TRBJ2-1; D is perhaps TRBD1 (5 bases). There are 11 residues in the CDR3. V lost 7 bases, J lost 8 bases, and 9 bases lay in between. The V gene's germline CDR1 is MNHEY and CDR2 SMNVEV (reference sequence). CDR3 amino acids: CASTLGDEQFF. The CDR3 nucleotides are TGTGCCAGCACCCTAGGGGATGAGCAGTTCTTC.

The J gene is TRBJ1-4, the V gene TRBV18, with 8 nucleotides matching TRBD1. V dropped 3 bases and J dropped 8; count of bases not matched to a gene: 5. Germline CDR1 and CDR2: KGHSH and LQKENI. This CDR3 is built from 14 residues. Here the CDR3 DNA reads TGTGCCAGCTCACCGGGACAGGTGGAGGAAAAACTGTTTTTT. Translated: CASSPGQVEEKLFF. Drawing the rest from reference TRBV18 and TRBJ1-4, the complete variable domain is NAGVMQNPRHLVRRRGQEARLRCSPMKGHSHVYWYRQLPEEGLKFMVYLQKENIIDESGMPKERFSAEFPKEGPSILRIQQVVRGDSAAYFCASSPGQVEEKLFFGSGTQLSVL.

The rearrangement uses TRBV7-6 and TRBJ2-5; the match to TRBD2 covers 11 bases. The trim removed 1 base at V and 4 bases at J, leaving 5 bases unmatched. The CDR3 is 16 amino acids. Germline-derived CDR1 and CDR2 are SGHVS and FNYEAQ. CDR3 DNA: TGTGCCAGCAGCTTAGGGTCCGGGACTAGCGGAGAGACCCAGTACTTC. This encodes CASSLGSGTSGETQYF.

This sequence joins TRBV7-9 and TRBJ1-6; the match to TRBD1 covers 10 bases. This CDR3 spans 15 amino acids. V was pared by 5 bases and J by 10 bases, with 8 bases of the junction left unmatched. CDR1 and CDR2 from the germline V gene are SEHNR and FQNEAQ (reference sequence). For the CDR3, the DNA is TGTGCCAGCAGCACGGGACAGGGGACAGAATCACCCCTCCACTTT. This codes for CASSTGQGTESPLHF.

This chain connects TRBV25-1 to TRBJ1-1; perhaps TRBD1 as D (5 bases). The CDR3 totals 14 residues. From germline, CDR1 is MGHDK and CDR2 SYGVNS. V lost 3 bases, J lost 4 bases, and 12 bases lay in between. The CDR3 loop is CASSDKKGLTEAFF. The CDR3 DNA follows: TGTGCCAGCAGTGATAAAAAGGGGCTCACTGAAGCTTTCTTT.

The chain combines TRBV7-9 with TRBJ2-1, with D possibly being TRBD2 (6 bases). There are 18 residues in the CDR3. The ends were cut back, 1 base at V and 7 bases at J, with 23 bases in the middle. Germline V gene data show CDR1 as SEHNR and CDR2 as FQNEAQ (reference sequence). The CDR3 coding sequence is TGTGCCAGCAGCTTAGTGGGAGATGGAGGAGGGGCCTTAAATGAGCAGTTCTTC. Translating gives CASSLVGDGGGALNEQFF.

The J gene is TRBJ1-1, the V gene TRBV7-9, with D maybe TRBD1 (5 bases). The CDR3 covers 14 residues. V was pared by 1 base and J by 10 bases, with 16 bases between. Germline CDR1 is SEHNR and CDR2 is FQNEAQ (reference sequence). CDR3 in DNA: TGTGCCAGCAGCTTAGGAAGTACACGGGGGAGAGCTTTCTTT. As protein: CASSLGSTRGRAFF.